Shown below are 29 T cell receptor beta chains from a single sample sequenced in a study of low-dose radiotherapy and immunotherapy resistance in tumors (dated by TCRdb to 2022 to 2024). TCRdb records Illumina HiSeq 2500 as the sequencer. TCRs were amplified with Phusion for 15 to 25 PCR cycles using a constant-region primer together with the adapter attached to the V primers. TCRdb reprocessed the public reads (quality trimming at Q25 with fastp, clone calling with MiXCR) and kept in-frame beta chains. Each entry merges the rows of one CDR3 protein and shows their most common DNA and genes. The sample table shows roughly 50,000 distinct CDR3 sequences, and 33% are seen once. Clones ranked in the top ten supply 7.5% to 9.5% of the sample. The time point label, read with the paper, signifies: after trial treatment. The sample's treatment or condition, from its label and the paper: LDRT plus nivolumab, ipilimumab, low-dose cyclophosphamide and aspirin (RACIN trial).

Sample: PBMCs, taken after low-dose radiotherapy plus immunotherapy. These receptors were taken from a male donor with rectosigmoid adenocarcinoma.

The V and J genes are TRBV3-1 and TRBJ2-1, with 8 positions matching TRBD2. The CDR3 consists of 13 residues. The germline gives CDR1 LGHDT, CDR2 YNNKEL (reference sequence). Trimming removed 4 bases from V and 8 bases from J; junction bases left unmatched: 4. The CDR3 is CASSPGLVHEQFF. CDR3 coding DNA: TGTGCCAGCAGCCCGGGACTAGTCCATGAGCAGTTCTTC.

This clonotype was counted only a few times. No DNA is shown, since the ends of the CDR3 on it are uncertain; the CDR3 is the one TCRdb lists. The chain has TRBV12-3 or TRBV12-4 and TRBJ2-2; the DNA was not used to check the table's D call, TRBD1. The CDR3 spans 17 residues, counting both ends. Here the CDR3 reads CASSSPRLGSTGELFFF.

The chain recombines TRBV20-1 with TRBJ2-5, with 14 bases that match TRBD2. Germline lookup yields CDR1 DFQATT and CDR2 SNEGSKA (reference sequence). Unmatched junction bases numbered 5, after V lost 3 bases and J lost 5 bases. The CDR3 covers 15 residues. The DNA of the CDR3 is TGCAGTGCTAGGCGACTAGCGGGGGGGCGGGAGACCCAGTACTTC. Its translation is CSARRLAGGRETQYF.

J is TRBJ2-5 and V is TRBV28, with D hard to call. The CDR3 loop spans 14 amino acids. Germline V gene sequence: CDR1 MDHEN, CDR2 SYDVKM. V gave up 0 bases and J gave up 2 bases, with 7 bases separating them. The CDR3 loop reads CASSLWASQETQYF. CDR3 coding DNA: TGTGCCAGCAGTTTATGGGCCAGTCAAGAGACCCAGTACTTC. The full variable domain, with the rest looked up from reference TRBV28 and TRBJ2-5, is DVKVTQSSRYLVKRTGEKVFLECVQDMDHENMFWYRQDPGLGLRLIYFSYDVKMKEKGDIPEGYSVSREKKERFSLILESASTNQTSMYLCASSLWASQETQYFGPGTRLLVL.

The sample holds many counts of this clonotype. The DNA for the CDR3 is TGCGCCAGCAGCCAAGTGGCCAGGGGTGGCACTGAAGCTTTCTTT. Its protein is CASSQVARGGTEAFF. The gene calls are TRBV4-1 and TRBJ1-1, with D tentatively TRBD1 (6 bases). The CDR3 extends over 15 amino acids. Trimming removed 1 base from V and 4 bases from J, with 13 bases in between. Germline CDR1 and CDR2: MGHRA and YSYEKL.

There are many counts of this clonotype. Written as DNA, the CDR3 is TGTGCCAGCAGCTTTAACCCAGGCCCAAATGAGCAGTTCTTC. It translates to CASSFNPGPNEQFF. The gene calls are TRBV7-8 and TRBJ2-1, with D uncertain. Germline lookup yields CDR1 SGHVS and CDR2 FQNEAQ. The CDR3 covers 14 residues. V shed 3 bases and J shed 7 bases, with 13 bases lying between them.

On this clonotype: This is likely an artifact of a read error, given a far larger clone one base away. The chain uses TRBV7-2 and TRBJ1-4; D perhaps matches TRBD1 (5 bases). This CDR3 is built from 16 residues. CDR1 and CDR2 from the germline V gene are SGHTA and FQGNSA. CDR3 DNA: TGTGTCAGCAGCTTAGGACATGACGCGGCCCGTGGAAAACTGTTTTTT. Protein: CVSSLGHDAARGKLFF.

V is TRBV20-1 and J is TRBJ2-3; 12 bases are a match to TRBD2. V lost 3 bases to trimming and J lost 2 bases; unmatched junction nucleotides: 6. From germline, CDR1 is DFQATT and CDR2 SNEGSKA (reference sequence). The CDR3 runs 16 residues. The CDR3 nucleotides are TGCAGTGCTAGTTTGCTAGCGGGGGGGCCCACAGATACGCAGTATTTT. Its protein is CSASLLAGGPTDTQYF.

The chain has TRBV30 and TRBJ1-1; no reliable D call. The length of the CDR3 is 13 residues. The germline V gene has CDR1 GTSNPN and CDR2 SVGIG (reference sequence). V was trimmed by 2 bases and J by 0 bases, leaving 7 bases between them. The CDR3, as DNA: TGTGCCTGGAGTACTTCAGTGAACACTGAAGCTTTCTTT. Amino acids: CAWSTSVNTEAFF.

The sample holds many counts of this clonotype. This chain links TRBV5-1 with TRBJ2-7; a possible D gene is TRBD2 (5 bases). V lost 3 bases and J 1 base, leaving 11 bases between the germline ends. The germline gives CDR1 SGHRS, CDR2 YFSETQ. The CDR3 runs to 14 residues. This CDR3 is CASSSGGFSYEQYF. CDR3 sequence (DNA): TGCGCCAGCAGCTCCGGAGGCTTTTCCTACGAGCAGTACTTC.

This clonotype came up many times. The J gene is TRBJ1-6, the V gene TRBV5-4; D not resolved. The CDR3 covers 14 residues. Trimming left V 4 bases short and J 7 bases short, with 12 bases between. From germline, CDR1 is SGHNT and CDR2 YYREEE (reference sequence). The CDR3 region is CASSKTGENSPLHF. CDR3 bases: TGTGCCAGCAGCAAAACTGGGGAAAATTCACCCCTCCACTTT.

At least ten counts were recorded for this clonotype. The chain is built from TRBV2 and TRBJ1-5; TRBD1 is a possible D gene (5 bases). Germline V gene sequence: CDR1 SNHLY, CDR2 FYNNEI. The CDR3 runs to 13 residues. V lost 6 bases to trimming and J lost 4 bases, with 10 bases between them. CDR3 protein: CASSGGMNQPQHF. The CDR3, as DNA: TGTGCCAGCAGCGGGGGTATGAATCAGCCCCAGCATTTT. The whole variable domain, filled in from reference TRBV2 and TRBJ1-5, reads EPEVTQTPSHQVTQMGQEVILRCVPISNHLYFYWYRQILGQKVEFLVSFYNNEISEKSEIFDDQFSVERPDGSNFTLKIRSTKLEDSAMYFCASSGGMNQPQHFGDGTRLSIL.

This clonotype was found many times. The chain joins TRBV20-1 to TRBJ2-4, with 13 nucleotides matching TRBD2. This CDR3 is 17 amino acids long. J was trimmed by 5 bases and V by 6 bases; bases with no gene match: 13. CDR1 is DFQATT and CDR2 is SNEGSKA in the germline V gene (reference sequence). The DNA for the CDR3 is TGCAGTGCAATACCGGGACTAGCGGGATCATATGAAAACATTCAGTACTTC. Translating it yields CSAIPGLAGSYENIQYF.

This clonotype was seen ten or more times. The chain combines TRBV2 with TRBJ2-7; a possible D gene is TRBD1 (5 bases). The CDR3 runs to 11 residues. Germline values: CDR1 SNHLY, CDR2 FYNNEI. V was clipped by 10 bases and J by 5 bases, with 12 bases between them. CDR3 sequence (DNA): TGTGCCATCGGACAAGCACACGAGCAGTACTTC. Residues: CAIGQAHEQYF.

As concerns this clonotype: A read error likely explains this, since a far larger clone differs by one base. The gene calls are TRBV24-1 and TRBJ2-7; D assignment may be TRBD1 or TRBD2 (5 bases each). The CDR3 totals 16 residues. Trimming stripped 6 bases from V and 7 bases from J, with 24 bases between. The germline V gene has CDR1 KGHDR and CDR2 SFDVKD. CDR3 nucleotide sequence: TGTGCCACCAGTCCCTTTGGTGGGGGATCCTACAATGAGCAGTACTTC. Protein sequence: CATSPFGGGSYNEQYF.

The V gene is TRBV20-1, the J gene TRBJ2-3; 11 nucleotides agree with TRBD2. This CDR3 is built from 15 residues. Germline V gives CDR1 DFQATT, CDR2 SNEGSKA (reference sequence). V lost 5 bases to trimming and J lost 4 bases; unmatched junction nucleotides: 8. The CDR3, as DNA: TGCAGTGCTGCAACACTAGCGGGGGCCTCAGATACGCAGTATTTT. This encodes CSAATLAGASDTQYF.

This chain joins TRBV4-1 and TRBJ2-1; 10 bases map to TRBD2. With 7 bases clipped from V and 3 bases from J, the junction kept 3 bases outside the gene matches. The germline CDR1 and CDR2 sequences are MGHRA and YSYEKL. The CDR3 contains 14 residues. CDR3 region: CASKAGGVYNEQFF. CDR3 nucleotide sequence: TGCGCCAGCAAAGCGGGAGGGGTCTACAATGAGCAGTTCTTC.

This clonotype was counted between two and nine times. Written as DNA, the CDR3 is TGTGCCAGCAGTGAAGCCAGGAGGGCTAGCGAATCCCGCAATGAGCAGTTCTTC. It encodes CASSEARRASESRNEQFF. The gene calls are TRBV6-2 or TRBV6-3 and TRBJ2-1; tentatively, D is TRBD2 (6 bases). This CDR3 is 18 amino acids long. Trimming pared 5 bases from V and 6 bases from J, leaving 26 bases between. Per the germline V gene, CDR1 is MNHEY and CDR2 is SVGEGT.

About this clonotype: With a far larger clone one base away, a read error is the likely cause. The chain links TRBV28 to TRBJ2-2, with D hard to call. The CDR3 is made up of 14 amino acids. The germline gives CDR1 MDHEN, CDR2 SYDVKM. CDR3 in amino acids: CAGSYVPGTGELFF. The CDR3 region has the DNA TGTGCCGGCAGTTATGTCCCAGGCACCGGGGAGCTGTTTTTT.

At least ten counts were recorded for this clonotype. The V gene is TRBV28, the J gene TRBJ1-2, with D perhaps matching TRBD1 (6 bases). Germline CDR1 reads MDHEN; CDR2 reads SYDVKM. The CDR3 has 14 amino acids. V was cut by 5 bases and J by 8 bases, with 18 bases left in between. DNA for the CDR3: TGTGCCAGCAGTCAATCCGGGACACCCATCGGCTACACCTTC. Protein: CASSQSGTPIGYTF.

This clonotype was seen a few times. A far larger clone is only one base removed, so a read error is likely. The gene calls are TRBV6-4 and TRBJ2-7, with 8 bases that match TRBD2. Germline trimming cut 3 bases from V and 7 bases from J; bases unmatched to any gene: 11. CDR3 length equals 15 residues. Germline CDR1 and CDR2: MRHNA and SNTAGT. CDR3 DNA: TGTGCCAGCAGTGAACGGGAGGGCTCCTACAATGAGCAGTACTTC. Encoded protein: CASSEREGSYNEQYF.

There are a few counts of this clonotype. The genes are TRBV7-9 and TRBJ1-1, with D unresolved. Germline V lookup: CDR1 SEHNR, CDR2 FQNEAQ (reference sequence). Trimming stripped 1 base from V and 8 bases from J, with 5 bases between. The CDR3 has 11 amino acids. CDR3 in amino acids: CASSLGGEAFF. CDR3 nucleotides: TGTGCCAGCAGCTTAGGAGGGGAAGCTTTCTTT.

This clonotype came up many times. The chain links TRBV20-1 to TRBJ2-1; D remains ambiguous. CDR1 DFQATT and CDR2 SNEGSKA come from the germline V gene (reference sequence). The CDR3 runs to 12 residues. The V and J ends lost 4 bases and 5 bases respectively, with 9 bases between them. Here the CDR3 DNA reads TGCAGTGCTACACCATGGGACAATGAGCAGTTCTTC. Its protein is CSATPWDNEQFF.

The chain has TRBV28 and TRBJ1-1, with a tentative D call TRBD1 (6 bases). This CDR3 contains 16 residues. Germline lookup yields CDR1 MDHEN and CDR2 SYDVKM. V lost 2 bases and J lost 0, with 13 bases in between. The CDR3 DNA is TGTGCCAGCAGTTTAAGGACAGAGATGATGAACACTGAAGCTTTCTTT. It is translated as CASSLRTEMMNTEAFF.

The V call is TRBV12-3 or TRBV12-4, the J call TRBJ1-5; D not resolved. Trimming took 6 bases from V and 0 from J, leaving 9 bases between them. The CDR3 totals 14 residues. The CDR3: CASRHQDSNQPQHF. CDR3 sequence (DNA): TGTGCCAGCAGACACCAAGATAGCAATCAGCCCCAGCATTTT.

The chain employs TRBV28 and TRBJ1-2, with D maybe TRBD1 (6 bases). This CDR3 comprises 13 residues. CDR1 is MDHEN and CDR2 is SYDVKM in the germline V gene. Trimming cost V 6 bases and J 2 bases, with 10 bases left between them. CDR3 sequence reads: CASSGGRNYGYTF. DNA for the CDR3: TGTGCCAGCAGCGGGGGCCGGAACTATGGCTACACCTTC.

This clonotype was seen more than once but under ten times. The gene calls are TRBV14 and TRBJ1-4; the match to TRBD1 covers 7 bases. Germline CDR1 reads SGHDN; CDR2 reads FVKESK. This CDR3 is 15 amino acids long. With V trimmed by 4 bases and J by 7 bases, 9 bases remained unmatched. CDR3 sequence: CASSPSWDSAEKLFF. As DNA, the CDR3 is TGTGCCAGCAGCCCCTCCTGGGACAGCGCTGAAAAACTGTTTTTT.

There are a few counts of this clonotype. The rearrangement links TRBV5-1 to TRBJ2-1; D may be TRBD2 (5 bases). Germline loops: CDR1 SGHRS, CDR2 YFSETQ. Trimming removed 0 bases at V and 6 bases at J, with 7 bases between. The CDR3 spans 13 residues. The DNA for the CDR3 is TGCGCCAGCAGCTTGGACGGGATCAATGAGCAGTTCTTC. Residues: CASSLDGINEQFF.

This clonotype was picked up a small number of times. The CDR3 DNA is TGTGCCAGCAGCTTGGGGCCCACTGAAGCTTTCTTT. This gives the protein CASSLGPTEAFF. The V and J genes are TRBV13 and TRBJ1-1; a possible D gene is TRBD1 (5 bases). Deletions cut 3 bases from V and 4 bases from J, with 6 bases between. The CDR3 is 12 residues long. CDR1 is PRHDT, CDR2 FYEKMQ, per germline (reference sequence).